These T cell receptor beta chains were read from a single sample in a study of T cell repertoires in cytomegalovirus infection. TCRdb reprocessed the reads with MiXCR, giving one entry per CDR3 protein. The profile shows 200,000 to 300,000 distinct CDR3 sequences, about 12% of them singletons. Sample: PBMCs. The receptors were sampled from a human donor in good health (CMV status not recorded). Some clones in this sample may be carry-over from other donors' samples. The CDR3 runs from the conserved cysteine through the conserved F or W. The D gene is left open where the match is weak. The listing skips clone size in some rows; elsewhere it reads once, few, many or a size class.

j_gene: TRBJ2-3; abundance: many; v_gene: TRBV7-9; d_gene: .; CDR3aa: CASSRRDPFTDTQYF; CDR3nt: TGTGCCAGCAGCCGCCGGGATCCATTCACAGATACGCAGTATTTT
j_gene: TRBJ1-5; abundance: once; v_gene: TRBV20-1; d_gene: .; CDR3aa: CSARALIFTGTRGNQPQHF; CDR3nt: TGCAGTGCTAGAGCTCTGATCTTCACAGGGACGCGGGGCAATCAGCCCCAGCATTTT
j_gene: TRBJ1-1; abundance: few; v_gene: TRBV5-1; d_gene: TRBD1; CDR3aa: CASSSGTGDETEAFF; CDR3nt: TGCGCCAGCAGCTCCGGGACAGGGGATGAGACTGAAGCTTTCTTT
j_gene: TRBJ2-2; abundance: few; v_gene: TRBV4-3; d_gene: TRBD2; CDR3aa: CASSQDWGLVTGELFF; CDR3nt: TGCGCCAGCAGCCAAGACTGGGGACTAGTTACCGGGGAGCTGTTTTTT
j_gene: TRBJ1-1; abundance: .; v_gene: TRBV20-1; d_gene: .; CDR3aa: CSARPGRGAFF; CDR3nt: TGCAGTGCTAGGCCAGGGCGGGGGGCTTTCTTT
j_gene: TRBJ2-7; abundance: many; v_gene: TRBV7-2; d_gene: TRBD2; CDR3aa: CASSFRLAGKEQYF; CDR3nt: TGTGCCAGCAGCTTTCGACTAGCGGGAAAAGAGCAGTACTTC
j_gene: TRBJ2-1; abundance: many; v_gene: TRBV7-9; d_gene: .; CDR3aa: CASSEPGLGTNEQFF; CDR3nt: TGTGCCAGCAGCGAGCCGGGACTTGGAACGAATGAGCAGTTCTTC
j_gene: TRBJ2-7; abundance: many; v_gene: TRBV7-2; d_gene: .; CDR3aa: CASSSPTIREQYF; CDR3nt: TGTGCCAGCAGCTCCCCCACTATTCGCGAGCAGTACTTC
j_gene: TRBJ1-5; abundance: many; v_gene: TRBV2; d_gene: .; CDR3aa: CASKQPYSNQPQHF; CDR3nt: TGTGCCAGCAAGCAGCCGTATAGCAATCAGCCCCAGCATTTT
j_gene: TRBJ2-7; abundance: many; v_gene: TRBV7-9; d_gene: TRBD2; CDR3aa: CASSEGTISEQYF; CDR3nt: TGTGCCAGCAGCGAAGGGACTATCTCCGAGCAGTACTTC
j_gene: TRBJ2-7; abundance: .; v_gene: TRBV7-9; d_gene: .; CDR3aa: CASSSPASGGDSEQYF; CDR3nt: TGTGCCAGCAGCTCCCCGGCTAGCGGAGGGGACAGCGAGCAGTACTTC
j_gene: TRBJ1-5; abundance: many; v_gene: TRBV7-9; d_gene: TRBD1; CDR3aa: CASSSGTVNQPQHF; CDR3nt: TGTGCCAGCAGCTCCGGGACAGTAAATCAGCCCCAGCATTTT
j_gene: TRBJ1-1; abundance: many; v_gene: TRBV7-2; d_gene: TRBD1; CDR3aa: CASSLPQGATGEAFF; CDR3nt: TGTGCCAGCAGCTTACCCCAGGGGGCGACGGGTGAAGCTTTCTTT
j_gene: TRBJ1-6; abundance: few; v_gene: TRBV2; d_gene: .; CDR3aa: CAGQPGPVNSPLHF; CDR3nt: TGTGCCGGACAACCGGGACCCGTCAATTCACCCCTCCACTTT
j_gene: TRBJ2-3; abundance: many; v_gene: TRBV28; d_gene: .; CDR3aa: CASTKGVSRTTDTQYF; CDR3nt: TGTGCCAGCACAAAGGGGGTTAGCCGAACCACAGATACGCAGTATTTT
j_gene: TRBJ2-7; abundance: many; v_gene: TRBV7-2; d_gene: .; CDR3aa: CASSLEGGYEQYF; CDR3nt: TGTGCCAGCAGCTTAGAGGGGGGATACGAGCAGTACTTC
j_gene: TRBJ2-7; abundance: few; v_gene: TRBV4-1; d_gene: .; CDR3aa: CASSPLGQSSYEQYF; CDR3nt: TGCGCCAGCAGCCCTCTCGGACAAAGCTCCTACGAGCAGTACTTC
j_gene: TRBJ2-2; abundance: .; v_gene: TRBV6-6; d_gene: .; CDR3aa: CASSDPKVGGTGELFF; CDR3nt: TGTGCCAGCTCCGACCCGAAGGTGGGGGGCACCGGGGAGCTGTTTTTT
j_gene: TRBJ1-1; abundance: few; v_gene: TRBV4-2; d_gene: .; CDR3aa: CASSQDNAEAFF; CDR3nt: TGTGCCAGCAGCCAAGATAACGCTGAAGCTTTCTTT
j_gene: TRBJ2-7; abundance: .; v_gene: TRBV20-1; d_gene: .; CDR3aa: CSARDGQRTYEQYF; CDR3nt: TGCAGTGCTAGAGATGGGCAGCGGACCTACGAGCAGTACTTC
j_gene: TRBJ2-5; abundance: few; v_gene: TRBV19; d_gene: TRBD1; CDR3aa: CASSLATGGTETQYF; CDR3nt: TGTGCCAGTAGTCTAGCGACAGGGGGAACAGAGACCCAGTACTTC
j_gene: TRBJ2-4; abundance: .; v_gene: TRBV6-4; d_gene: TRBD1; CDR3aa: CASSRGRQGVNTGLGFQYF; CDR3nt: TGTGCCAGCAGCCGGGGGAGACAGGGGGTCAACACCGGTTTGGGGTTTCAGTACTTC